This T cell receptor beta chain was sequenced for a study of blood T cell repertoires in COVID-19. Across the study: Whether acute or convalescent, the COVID-19 samples came from the United States, Italy and Spain.

V was shortened by 0 bases and J by 0 bases, with 9 bases between the two germline ends. Per the germline V gene, CDR1 is MGHRA and CDR2 is YSYEKL. The CDR3 runs 15 residues. Source study methods: From reference gene primer amplification, estimates of nucleated cell counts were derived. Produced via immunoSEQ multiplex PCR; TCRdb's table is partial and in-frame only. From that table come the V and J calls and clone size; the DNA was used to work out D and trimming. The sample contains under 15,000 clones, nearly 90% of which appear only once. The chain carries TRBV4-1 and TRBJ2-7; D might be TRBD2 (5 bases). The sequence came from a human donor in a cohort sampled during active COVID-19. Sequences were obtained from peripheral blood. The CDR3 region is CASSQDRGSSYEQYF. In nucleotides, the CDR3 is TGCGCCAGCAGCCAAGATCGGGGTAGCTCCTACGAGCAGTACTTC.